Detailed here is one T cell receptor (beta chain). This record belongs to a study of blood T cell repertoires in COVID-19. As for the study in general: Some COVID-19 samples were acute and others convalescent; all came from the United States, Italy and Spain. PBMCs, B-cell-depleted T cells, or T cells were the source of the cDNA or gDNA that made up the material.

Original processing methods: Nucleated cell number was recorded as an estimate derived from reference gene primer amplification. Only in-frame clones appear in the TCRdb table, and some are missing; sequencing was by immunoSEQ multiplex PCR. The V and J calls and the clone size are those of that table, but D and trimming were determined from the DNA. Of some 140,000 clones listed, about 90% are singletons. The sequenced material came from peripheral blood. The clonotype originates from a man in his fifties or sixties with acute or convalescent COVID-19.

CDR3 coding DNA: TGTGCCAGTAGTCTAGGGTTGGGGACAATCAATGAGCAGTTCTTC. It specifies CASSLGLGTINEQFF. The rearrangement links TRBV19 to TRBJ2-1, with a tentative D call TRBD1 (6 bases). V lost 5 bases, J lost 6 bases, and 17 bases lay in between. CDR3 length equals 15 residues. Germline CDR1 reads LNHDA; CDR2 reads SQIVND (reference sequence).